This T cell receptor (beta chain) was found in a study of blood T cell repertoires in COVID-19. Study background: Donors in the United States, Italy and Spain gave samples during acute or convalescent COVID-19.

Germline CDR1 SGHVS, CDR2 FNYEAQ. The CDR3 consists of 15 residues. V trimming: 5 bases; J trimming: 7 bases; junction bases outside the gene matches: 7. Using immunoSEQ multiplex PCR, the repertoire was profiled, and TCRdb retains in-frame clones only, with some absent. The sample records 200,000 to 250,000 clones, roughly 90% being singletons. This sequence originates from a woman between 45 and 60 years old with acute or convalescent COVID-19. What was sequenced was peripheral blood. The chain employs TRBV7-6 and TRBJ2-1; 11 bases map to TRBD2. DNA of the CDR3: TGTGCCAGCAGCACAGCCGGACTAGCGGGTAATGAGCAGTTCTTC. Residues: CASSTAGLAGNEQFF.